Below are 4 T cell receptor beta chains sequenced from a single sample in a study of blood T cells in healthy people across ages. Using a J-beta primer mix together with a sample-barcoded 5' primer, a second PCR was run for roughly 6 to 12 cycles. One entry per CDR3 protein results from TCRdb running MiXCR on the 5' RACE reads. Among about 680,000 distinct CDR3 sequences listed, roughly 49% were seen once. The sequencing sample was made of blood. The source of these receptors is a woman aged 55-70 years in good health.

V is TRBV10-3 and J is TRBJ2-2, with a tentative D call TRBD1 (5 bases). The V and J ends lost 10 bases and 7 bases respectively, with 19 bases between them. CDR1 and CDR2 (germline): ENHRY, SYGVKD. This CDR3 region has 14 residues. The CDR3 sequence: CATKTVSQGGELFF. The CDR3 DNA reads TGTGCCACCAAGACAGTTTCTCAAGGCGGGGAGCTGTTTTTT.

V and J are TRBV6-2 or TRBV6-3 and TRBJ2-7, with no clear D. Deletions cut 2 bases from V and 2 bases from J, with 10 bases between. Germline CDR1 MNHEY, CDR2 SVGEGT. The CDR3 has 14 amino acids. CDR3 DNA sequence: TGTGCCAGCAGTTACGACCCTGGACCCTACGAGCAGTACTTC. It is translated as CASSYDPGPYEQYF.

V is TRBV5-1 and J is TRBJ2-5, with 11 bases identical to TRBD2. Germline V gene sequence: CDR1 SGHRS, CDR2 YFSETQ. The CDR3 spans 15 residues. V was pared by 0 bases and J by 11 bases, with 9 bases of the junction left unmatched. CDR3 protein: CASSLVVAGGSEQYF. CDR3 bases: TGCGCCAGCAGCTTGGTGGTAGCGGGAGGGTCTGAGCAGTACTTC.

Comment on this clonotype: In this CDR3 the conserved last residue, phenylalanine or tryptophan, is missing, so a read error is likely. The chain joins TRBV7-2 to TRBJ2-1; no definite D call. Per the germline V gene, CDR1 is SGHTA and CDR2 is FQGNSA. The CDR3 is 12 amino acids. Trimming took 1 base from V and 5 from J, leaving 3 bases between them. The CDR3 loop is CASSLGDNEQFL. The CDR3 DNA reads TGTGCCAGCAGCTTAGGGGACAATGAGCAGTTCTTA.